These T cell receptor beta chains were read from a single sample in a study of T cell responses to AZD1222 COVID-19 vaccine. The method was immunoSEQ multiplex PCR; TCRdb's version includes in-frame clones alone and lacks a portion of them. The profile shows about 140,000 clones, 90% of them singletons. Sequencing was performed on peripheral blood, taken on day 0 of AZD1222 vaccination. These receptor sequences come from an adult in good health. The CDR3 runs from the conserved cysteine through the conserved F or W. The order of the fields is D gene, J gene, clone size, V gene, CDR3 protein, CDR3 DNA. D genes are given only for firm matches. Clone size, where shown, is once, few, many, or a class for clones that have expanded.

TRBD1,TRBJ1-6,-,TRBV9,CASSVYLGTGLHF,TGTGCCAGCAGCGTATACCTCGGGACAGGGCTTCACTTT
-,TRBJ2-3,-,TRBV28,CASRPGSPDTQYF,TGTGCCAGCAGGCCAGGGTCCCCAGATACGCAGTATTTT
TRBD1,TRBJ1-5,once,TRBV30,CASGQGAGGNQPQHF,TGTGCCTCCGGACAGGGGGCGGGAGGCAATCAGCCCCAGCATTTT
-,TRBJ2-7,-,TRBV12-3/TRBV12-4,CASSLDQGREQYF,TGTGCCAGCAGTCTTGATCAGGGGCGCGAGCAGTACTTC
-,TRBJ2-3,-,TRBV9,CASSVEDGSTDTQYF,TGTGCCAGCAGCGTAGAAGACGGGAGCACAGATACGCAGTATTTT
-,TRBJ1-4,-,TRBV11-2,CASSREELFF,TGTGCCAGCAGTAGGGAAGAACTGTTTTTT
TRBD1,TRBJ2-7,-,TRBV2,CASRYRDSLGYEQYF,TGTGCCAGCAGGTACCGGGACAGTCTGGGCTACGAGCAGTACTTC
TRBD1,TRBJ1-2,-,TRBV5-1,CASSGGTGHYGYTF,TGCGCCAGCAGCGGGGGGACAGGGCATTATGGCTACACCTTC
TRBD2,TRBJ2-7,-,TRBV18,CASSPVSAGTTYEQYF,TGTGCCAGCTCACCAGTTTCGGCTGGGACTACCTACGAGCAGTACTTC
TRBD1,TRBJ2-5,-,TRBV9,CASSVTGMGETQYF,TGTGCCAGCAGCGTGACAGGGATGGGGGAGACCCAGTACTTC
-,TRBJ1-6,few,TRBV12-5,CASGLDGRLNSPLHF,TGTGCTAGTGGTTTGGATGGCAGACTAAATTCACCCCTCCACTTT
TRBD2,TRBJ2-7,-,TRBV4-2,CASSQDGLAGEGEQYF,TGTGCCAGCAGCCAAGATGGACTAGCGGGAGAAGGCGAGCAGTACTTC
-,TRBJ2-3,once,TRBV9,CASSEARSGADTQYF,TGTGCCAGCAGCGAGGCGAGGTCCGGGGCAGATACGCAGTATTTT
-,TRBJ1-5,-,TRBV12-5,CASGREQPQHF,TGTGCTAGTGGTAGGGAACAGCCCCAGCATTTT
-,TRBJ1-4,-,TRBV21-1,CASSRLGDGDEKLFF,TGTGCCAGCAGTAGACTGGGGGACGGGGATGAAAAACTGTTTTTT
-,TRBJ1-1,-,TRBV5-1,CASRSNTEAFF,TGCGCCAGCAGAAGTAACACTGAAGCTTTCTTT
TRBD2,TRBJ2-2,-,TRBV7-3,CASSSRTSASTGELFF,TGTGCCAGCAGCTCACGGACTAGCGCCAGCACCGGGGAGCTGTTTTTT
-,TRBJ2-7,-,TRBV4-1,CASSQEQPAAWTYEQYF,TGCGCCAGCAGCCAAGAGCAGCCGGCGGCGTGGACCTACGAGCAGTACTTC
-,TRBJ1-2,-,TRBV7-9,CASTSVPRDNYGYTF,TGTGCCAGCACCTCCGTCCCCCGGGACAACTATGGCTACACCTTC
-,TRBJ2-3,-,TRBV11-2,CASSLGGSTDTQYF,TGTGCCAGCAGCTTAGGCGGTAGCACAGATACGCAGTATTTT
-,TRBJ2-7,-,TRBV5-1,CASSLDWTPTYEQYF,TGCGCCAGCAGCTTGGACTGGACACCTACCTACGAGCAGTACTTC
-,TRBJ1-2,-,TRBV7-9,CASSPPLNYGYTF,TGTGCCAGCAGCCCCCCACTCAACTATGGCTACACCTTC